This entry lists 28 T cell receptor beta chains sequenced from one sample in a study of blood T cells in healthy people across ages. The second PCR ran roughly 6 to 11 cycles with a sample-barcoded 5' primer and J-beta primers. A single record per CDR3 protein comes from TCRdb applying MiXCR to the 5' RACE reads. The top ten hold around a sixth of the sample, which has 850,000 to 950,000 distinct CDR3 sequences, 29% seen once. Sequencing was performed on blood. These receptor sequences come from a woman of 80 years or more in good health.

This clonotype was counted a few times. A much larger clone differs by one base, so this may be a read error. The CDR3 DNA is TGTGCCAGCAGCTTCACCAGCGGTGGGAGCCAAGAGACCCAGTACTTC. Amino acid sequence: CASSFTSGGSQETQYF. The V gene is TRBV11-2, the J gene TRBJ2-5; D is possibly TRBD2 (5 bases). The V end was cut by 3 bases, the J end by 1 base, with 15 bases between. The CDR3 covers 16 residues. Germline-derived CDR1 and CDR2 are SGHAT and FQNNGV.

This clonotype was recorded at least ten times. A read error may produce the germline difference seen at one junction end. CDR3 sequence reads: CSARAQPYGQYF. CDR3 bases: TGCAGTGCTAGGGCCCAGCCCTACGGGCAGTACTTC. This chain connects TRBV20-1 to TRBJ2-7; D remains ambiguous. This CDR3 comprises 12 residues. Germline V lookup: CDR1 DFQATT, CDR2 SNEGSKA (reference sequence).

The V call is TRBV7-8, the J call TRBJ2-2; D is undetermined. CDR1 is SGHVS, CDR2 FQNEAQ, per germline. V lost 6 bases to trimming and J lost 4 bases, with 15 bases between them. The CDR3 is 15 amino acids. CDR3 protein: CASSLYWVRTGELFF. Written as DNA, the CDR3 is TGTGCCAGCAGTCTTTACTGGGTCCGCACCGGGGAGCTGTTTTTT.

This clonotype was observed many times. The chain is built from TRBV9 and TRBJ2-3, with D possibly matching TRBD1 (6 bases). This CDR3 is 15 amino acids long. Between the trimmed V and J ends, which lost 0 bases and 3 bases, there was a span of 11 bases. Germline lookup yields CDR1 SGDLS and CDR2 YYNGEE. The CDR3 is CASSVGLGATDTQYF. CDR3 DNA sequence: TGTGCCAGCAGCGTAGGGCTGGGGGCGACAGATACGCAGTATTTT.

This clonotype was observed many times. V gene TRBV5-1 combines with J gene TRBJ2-1, with a possible D match to TRBD1 (6 bases). The germline V gene has CDR1 SGHRS and CDR2 YFSETQ. This CDR3 spans 14 amino acids. The V and J ends lost 1 base and 9 bases respectively, with 14 bases between them. In DNA, the CDR3 is TGCGCCAGCAGCTTGCAGTCAGGGGTGAGTGAGCAGTTCTTC. Its protein is CASSLQSGVSEQFF.

This chain joins TRBV6-5 and TRBJ2-3; 9 bases agree with TRBD1. CDR3 length equals 15 residues. The germline V gene encodes CDR1 MNHEY and CDR2 SVGAGI. The J segment lost 5 bases and the V segment lost 4 bases, leaving 7 bases of the junction unmatched. In DNA form, the CDR3 reads TGTGCCAGCAGTTTTCTGGACAGGGGTTTAGATACGCAGTATTTT. Its protein product is CASSFLDRGLDTQYF.

This clonotype was detected many times. The chain links TRBV11-2 to TRBJ2-5; a possible D gene is TRBD1 (5 bases). Between the trimmed V and J ends, which lost 0 bases and 5 bases, there was a span of 16 bases. This CDR3 has 16 amino acids. CDR1 is SGHAT and CDR2 is FQNNGV in the germline V gene. CDR3 in DNA: TGTGCCAGCAGCTTAGATTTGACGGGCGCAGGGGAGACCCAGTACTTC. It codes for CASSLDLTGAGETQYF.

This clonotype appeared many times. This chain connects TRBV5-5 to TRBJ2-5; D call uncertain. Germline V lookup: CDR1 SGHKS, CDR2 YYEKEE (reference sequence). Trimming stripped 4 bases from V and 3 bases from J, with 16 bases between. The CDR3 spans 15 residues. The CDR3 is CASSRTTVRKETQYF. The CDR3 DNA sequence: TGTGCCAGCAGCCGTACCACAGTAAGGAAAGAGACCCAGTACTTC.

This clonotype was counted between two and nine times. This chain joins TRBV28 and TRBJ2-7; D unresolved. Germline CDR1 MDHEN, CDR2 SYDVKM. There are 12 residues in the CDR3. V lost 6 bases, J lost 7 bases, and 13 bases lay in between. CDR3 residues: CASRDPLGEQYF. CDR3 in DNA: TGTGCCAGCAGAGACCCCCTCGGTGAGCAGTACTTC.

The sample holds many counts of this clonotype. This chain uses TRBV6-6 with TRBJ1-2; unclear D gene. Germline V gene sequence: CDR1 MNHNY, CDR2 SVGAGI (reference sequence). The CDR3 consists of 13 residues. Trimming stripped 5 bases from V and 8 bases from J, with 15 bases between. CDR3 in DNA: TGTGCCAGCAGTCTAAATTCAATGGGAGGCTACACCTTC. Translated, it gives CASSLNSMGGYTF.

This clonotype was seen only a few times. The chain carries TRBV6-2 or TRBV6-3 and TRBJ2-1; 15 nucleotides align to TRBD2. CDR3 length equals 16 residues. The germline V gene encodes CDR1 MNHEY and CDR2 SVGEGT. V was pared by 7 bases and J by 7 bases, with 8 bases of the junction left unmatched. The CDR3, as DNA: TGTGCCAGCACAAGGACTAGCGGGGGGGCTTATAATGAGCAGTTCTTC. It encodes CASTRTSGGAYNEQFF.

With regard to this clonotype: One end of the junction does not line up with germline, which may come from a read error. The V call is TRBV3-1, the J call TRBJ1-1; 10 bases fit TRBD1. The CDR3 sequence is 14 residues long. The germline V gene encodes CDR1 LGHDT and CDR2 YNNKEL (reference sequence). CDR3 bases: TGTGCCAGCAGCGCGGGACAGGGGAACACTGGAGCTTTCTTT. Its translation is CASSAGQGNTGAFF.

The V gene is TRBV3-1, the J gene TRBJ1-2; 8 bases are shared with TRBD1. Germline V gene data show CDR1 as LGHDT and CDR2 as YNNKEL (reference sequence). The V gene end was trimmed by 1 base and the J gene end by 4 bases; junction bases not matched to a gene: 5. The CDR3 extends over 15 amino acids. The CDR3 loop reads CASSQVVQGAYGYTF. CDR3 sequence (DNA): TGTGCCAGCAGCCAAGTTGTGCAGGGGGCCTATGGCTACACCTTC.

The J gene is TRBJ2-3, the V gene TRBV2, with D possibly being TRBD1 or TRBD2 (6 bases each). V was clipped by 7 bases and J by 5 bases, with 19 bases between them. The CDR3 has 15 amino acids. CDR1 is SNHLY, CDR2 FYNNEI, per germline. This CDR3 is CASTHYGGREDTQYF. The CDR3 nucleotides read TGTGCCAGCACCCACTATGGGGGGCGGGAAGATACGCAGTATTTT.

There are a few counts of this clonotype. The chain uses TRBV15 and TRBJ1-1, with 10 bases that match TRBD1. The trim removed 3 bases at V and 8 bases at J, leaving 6 bases unmatched. Germline loops: CDR1 LNHNV, CDR2 YYDKDF (reference sequence). This CDR3 has 14 amino acids. CDR3 bases: TGTGCCACCAGCAGCCGGACAGGGGGTTACGAAGCTTTCTTT. Amino acid sequence: CATSSRTGGYEAFF.

This clonotype showed up many times. V gene TRBV29-1 combines with J gene TRBJ1-2; D might be TRBD1 (5 bases). The CDR3 extends over 14 amino acids. Germline CDR1 and CDR2: SQVTM and ANQGSEA. The ends were cut back, 6 bases at V and 0 bases at J, with 14 bases in the middle. The CDR3 DNA reads TGCAGCGTCGGCCCTAAGGACACTAACTATGGCTACACCTTC. The encoded protein is CSVGPKDTNYGYTF.

Notes on this clonotype: This sequence may be a read error, since a much larger clone differs from it by one base. The rearrangement links TRBV7-2 to TRBJ2-1; 10 nucleotides line up with TRBD2. This CDR3 is built from 16 residues. The germline gives CDR1 SGHTA, CDR2 FQGNSA. The DNA for the CDR3 is TGTGCCGGCAGCTTAGTAAGCGGGGGGGCGGGTAATGAGCAGTTCTTC. It specifies CAGSLVSGGAGNEQFF.

This clonotype has at least ten counts. This chain joins TRBV20-1 and TRBJ2-1, with TRBD2 matching 14 bases. Trimming at V came to 3 bases and at J to 8 bases, leaving 3 bases not matched to a gene. Germline V gives CDR1 DFQATT, CDR2 SNEGSKA (reference sequence). The CDR3 is 14 residues long. CDR3 protein: CSARGLAGAYEQFF. The CDR3 DNA follows: TGCAGTGCTAGGGGACTAGCGGGGGCCTATGAGCAGTTCTTC.

The CDR3 DNA reads as TGTGCCAGCAATCGGGGTACACAGAACACTGAAGCTTTCTTT. This gives the protein CASNRGTQNTEAFF. V is TRBV6-5 and J is TRBJ1-1; D is uncertain. This CDR3 is 14 amino acids long. V lost 7 bases and J lost 1, with 13 bases in between. Germline V gene lookup returns CDR1 MNHEY and CDR2 SVGAGI.

Details on this clonotype: The junction differs from germline at one of its ends, possibly a read error. This chain uses TRBV12-3 or TRBV12-4 with TRBJ2-1, with 8 bases that match TRBD2. There are 14 residues in the CDR3. The CDR3 is CASRSGSGTYERFF. CDR3 sequence (DNA): TGTGCCAGCAGATCGGGTAGCGGGACCTACGAGCGGTTCTTC.

The chain recombines TRBV11-2 with TRBJ2-7, with a tentative D call TRBD2 (6 bases). The CDR3 spans 14 residues. Germline CDR1 and CDR2: SGHAT and FQNNGV. V lost 1 base and J 2 bases, leaving 9 bases between the germline ends. The DNA of the CDR3 is TGTGCCAGCAGCTTAGTGCCGGGGGCCTACGAGCAGTACTTC. Translation: CASSLVPGAYEQYF.

The V gene is TRBV20-1, the J gene TRBJ1-2; no clear D. The V gene lost 0 bases and the J gene lost 8 bases, with 13 bases spanning the gap. The CDR3 length is 13 residues. The V gene's germline CDR1 is DFQATT and CDR2 SNEGSKA (reference sequence). The CDR3 loop is CSARDPQARGYTF. The CDR3 region has the DNA TGCAGTGCTAGAGATCCCCAGGCCCGGGGCTACACCTTC.

The genes are TRBV7-2 and TRBJ1-5; D is uncertain. Germline CDR1 is SGHTA and CDR2 is FQGNSA. The V end lost 3 bases, the J end lost 1 base, and 10 bases lay between the germline ends. The length of the CDR3 is 15 residues. The CDR3 DNA reads TGTGCCAGCAGCTTCAACAGTATAAGCAATCAGCCCCAGCATTTT. It translates to CASSFNSISNQPQHF.

In its sample, this clonotype was seen a few times. Since a much larger clone is just one base distant, this may be a read error. The CDR3 is CASSDLAGGRGEQYF. CDR3 in DNA: TGTGCCAGCAGTGACCTAGCGGGGGGACGGGGAGAGCAGTACTTC. The gene calls are TRBV12-3 or TRBV12-4 and TRBJ2-7; TRBD2 matches at 11 bases. J gave up 7 bases and V 5 bases, and 10 bases lay outside the gene matches. The CDR3 is made up of 15 amino acids.

This clonotype was seen many times. The gene calls are TRBV20-1 and TRBJ2-3; D uncertain. This CDR3 region has 15 residues. The germline gives CDR1 DFQATT, CDR2 SNEGSKA (reference sequence). Trimming removed 0 bases at V and 4 bases at J, with 14 bases between. The CDR3 protein is CSARDDPRLADTQYF. The DNA for the CDR3 is TGCAGTGCTAGAGATGATCCACGGCTAGCAGATACGCAGTATTTT.

This clonotype was seen just once. This may be a read error: a much more frequent sequence differs by one nucleotide. The chain uses TRBV7-2 and TRBJ1-5, with a tentative D call TRBD1 (5 bases). The CDR3 is made up of 14 amino acids. Germline CDR1 reads SGHTA; CDR2 reads FQGNSA. V dropped 8 bases and J dropped 3 bases, with 14 bases sitting between them. As DNA, the CDR3 is TGTGCCAGCGGAGCTGACAGCACCAATCAGCCCCAGCATTTT. Translating it yields CASGADSTNQPQHF.

The CDR3 nucleotides read TGCAGTGTTTCAGGCGGGGTAGAGGATTCCCTAAGCAATGAGCAGTTCTTC. As protein: CSVSGGVEDSLSNEQFF. The chain employs TRBV20-1 and TRBJ2-1; D is possibly TRBD2 (6 bases). Germline CDR1 DFQATT, CDR2 SNEGSKA (reference sequence). This CDR3 contains 17 residues. V was clipped by 7 bases and J by 6 bases, with 28 bases between them.

This clonotype was seen ten or more times. The rearrangement links TRBV5-6 to TRBJ2-3; 7 bases are a match to TRBD2. Looked up from germline, CDR1 is SGHDT and CDR2 is YYEEEE. The CDR3 covers 15 residues. After removal of 3 bases from V and 4 bases from J, the junction contained 8 bases not matched to a gene. The CDR3 DNA reads TGTGCCAGCAGCTCGATTGGACTAGGGGCAGATACGCAGTATTTT. It is translated as CASSSIGLGADTQYF.